The 4 T cell receptor beta chains below were found in one sample sequenced in a study of T cells after posttransplantation cyclophosphamide. A marrow graft followed busulfan-fludarabine conditioning, with cyclophosphamide on days +3 and +4. Only in-frame clones appear in the TCRdb table, and some are missing; sequencing was by immunoSEQ multiplex PCR. The data hold around 6,000 clones, with roughly four fifths observed a single time. Material: CD8+ T cells sorted from PBMCs, obtained less than 1,500 days after allogeneic stem cell transplant with posttransplant cyclophosphamide. The receptors derive from a female patient aged 50-59 years who received an allogeneic stem cell transplant from a related donor, was CMV-positive, and had no GVHD. Part of the T cells may come from the graft donor.

The chain recombines TRBV5-6 with TRBJ2-1, with 8 nucleotides matching TRBD2. CDR3 size: 15 residues. Trimming cost V 2 bases and J 0 bases; bases outside gene matches: 1. Germline V gene lookup returns CDR1 SGHDT and CDR2 YYEEEE. This CDR3 is CASSLGTSSYNEQFF. CDR3 DNA: TGTGCCAGCAGCTTAGGGACTAGCTCCTACAATGAGCAGTTCTTC.

The genes are TRBV2 and TRBJ2-3; the D gene is possibly TRBD2 (5 bases). The ends were cut back, 3 bases at V and 0 bases at J, with 10 bases in the middle. The CDR3 is made up of 15 amino acids. Germline values: CDR1 SNHLY, CDR2 FYNNEI. The CDR3 region is CASSDPSRSTDTQYF. The CDR3 DNA reads as TGTGCCAGCAGTGATCCTAGCAGAAGCACAGATACGCAGTATTTT.

Only one count was recorded for this clone. The V and J genes are TRBV7-9 and TRBJ2-7; D not resolved. The CDR3 is 12 amino acids. CDR1 and CDR2 from the germline V gene are SEHNR and FQNEAQ (reference sequence). Trimming cost V 0 bases and J 7 bases, with 7 bases left between them. DNA for the CDR3: TGTGCCAGCAGCTTAGCGCTGAGGGAGCAGTACTTC. This translates into CASSLALREQYF.

The chain links TRBV9 to TRBJ2-1; 9 bases agree with TRBD2. This CDR3 is built from 16 residues. V trimming: 0 bases; J trimming: 12 bases; junction bases outside the gene matches: 13. Germline CDR1 and CDR2: SGDLS and YYNGEE. The CDR3 loop reads CASSVARAGGGGRQFF. CDR3 in DNA: TGTGCCAGCAGCGTAGCAAGAGCGGGAGGCGGGGGTAGGCAGTTCTTC.